This T cell receptor beta chain stems from a study of cytomegalovirus exposure and HLA in healthy donors. Broader study findings: Reportedly, cytomegalovirus status was diagnosed with high sensitivity and specificity.

Concerning this clone: Its antigen is undetermined.

The germline V gene encodes CDR1 LNHDA and CDR2 SQIVND (reference sequence). The CDR3 has 14 amino acids. The V segment lost 7 bases and the J segment 3 bases; nucleotides outside the gene matches: 5. Primers for the PCR totalled 60 Vbeta and 13 Jbeta. Assay: immunoSEQ multiplex PCR; the TCRdb copy retains only in-frame clones and omits some. The sample table includes some 150,000 clones. This rearrangement joins TRBV19 to TRBJ1-5; 8 bases fit TRBD1. The sequenced sample was PBMCs. This receptor was identified in a middle-aged man in good health and CMV-seronegative. CDR3 nucleotide sequence: TGTGCCAGTACCCGGGACAGGAACAATCAGCCCCAGCATTTT. As protein: CASTRDRNNQPQHF.